The present T cell receptor (beta chain) was sequenced within a study of shared clonotypes between healthy human individuals. Study summary: Serving as donors were a couple of women and a few men, whose ages spanned 18 to 49.

Ten immunoSEQ deep assay plates were used by the authors to sequence unsorted PBMC DNA. Measured with immunoSEQ multiplex PCR; TCRdb has only the in-frame clones, and not every one. The sample includes fewer than 700,000 clones, around 78% of them seen just once. V lost 0 bases, J lost 4 bases, and 27 bases stayed unmatched. The CDR3 consists of 23 residues. CDR1 and CDR2 from the germline V gene are SNHLY and FYNNEI. Sequenced sample: PBMCs. This sequence originates from a woman aged 40 to 55 in good health. Some clones in this sample may be carry-over from other donors' samples. This sequence joins TRBV2 and TRBJ2-1; 7 positions match TRBD1. CDR3 loop: CASSEALATLMTTPQGHYNEQFF. CDR3 coding DNA: TGTGCCAGCAGTGAAGCGCTTGCTACCCTAATGACCACCCCACAGGGGCATTACAATGAGCAGTTCTTC.